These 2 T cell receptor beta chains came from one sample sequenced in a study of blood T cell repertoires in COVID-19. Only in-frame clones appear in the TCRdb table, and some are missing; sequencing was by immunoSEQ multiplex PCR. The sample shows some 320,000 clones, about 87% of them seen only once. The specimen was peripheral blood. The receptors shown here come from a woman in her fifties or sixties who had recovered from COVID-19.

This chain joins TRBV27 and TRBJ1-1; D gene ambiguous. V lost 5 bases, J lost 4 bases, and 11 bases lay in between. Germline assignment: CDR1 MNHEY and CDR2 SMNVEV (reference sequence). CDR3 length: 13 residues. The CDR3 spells CASSGRLTTEAFF. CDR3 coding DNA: TGTGCCAGCAGTGGCAGATTAACCACTGAAGCTTTCTTT.

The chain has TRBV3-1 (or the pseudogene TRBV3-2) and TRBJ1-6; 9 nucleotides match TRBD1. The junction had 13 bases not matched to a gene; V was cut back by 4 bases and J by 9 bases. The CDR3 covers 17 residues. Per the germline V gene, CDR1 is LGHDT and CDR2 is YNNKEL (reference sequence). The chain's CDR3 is CASSRTKTGTGTSPLHF. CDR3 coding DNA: TGTGCCAGCAGCCGGACCAAAACCGGGACAGGGACTTCACCCCTCCACTTT.